This T cell receptor (beta chain) was obtained from a study of cytomegalovirus exposure and HLA in healthy donors. Points from the study as a whole: A link between a missense DCLRE1C variant and TCR beta V- and J-gene trimming emerged from a later analysis.

As for this clone: Its antigen is undetermined.

The CDR3 is 16 residues long. CDR1 is SGHVS and CDR2 is FNYEAQ in the germline V gene. V gave up 4 bases and J gave up 1 base, with 13 bases separating them. With 60 Vbeta and 13 Jbeta primers, the PCR was carried out. The assay was immunoSEQ multiplex PCR, and TCRdb's table has in-frame clones only and misses some. The table records roughly 130,000 clones, 80% of them present only once. Sequencing used PBMCs. The clonotype was recovered from a man aged 40-50 years in good health and CMV-seronegative. The V gene is TRBV7-6, the J gene TRBJ1-4; possible D gene TRBD1, 5 bases. As DNA, the CDR3 is TGTGCCAGCAGCTCCGACAGTGTTGGAACTAATGAAAAACTGTTTTTT. This translates into CASSSDSVGTNEKLFF. Filled out from reference TRBV7-6 and TRBJ1-4, the complete variable domain reads GAGVSQSPRYKVTKRGQDVALRCDPISGHVSLYWYRQALGQGPEFLTYFNYEAQQDKSGLPNDRFSAERPEGSISTLTIQRTEQRDSAMYRCASSSDSVGTNEKLFFGSGTQLSVL.